The sequence of this T cell receptor (beta chain) was determined in a study of Ad26.COV2.S vaccination and SARS-CoV-2 variants. About the research overall: The authors gave Ad26.COV2.S intramuscularly, either once or twice 56 days apart. Regarding the study as a whole: There was reportedly substantial breadth in spike-specific CD8+ and CD4+ T cell responses after vaccination. Comparable non-spike TCR breadth was observed in vaccine and placebo recipients.

TCRdb's table, derived via immunoSEQ multiplex PCR, lists solely in-frame clones and lacks some. The data contain about 440,000 clones, roughly 88% of them singletons. This clone was counted a few times. Antigen specificity is unknown. The treatment denotes: some 19 received Ad26.COV2.S at low or high dose, single or two shots; about five received placebo; per-sample allocation not given. Samples came from day 63 after the first vaccine or placebo injection. Participants' vaccine, an Ad26 vector, delivered Wuhan-strain SARS-CoV-2 spike. The CDR3 has 17 amino acids. Between the trimmed V and J ends, which lost 0 bases and 7 bases, there was a span of 19 bases. Germline-derived CDR1 and CDR2 are LGHNA and YSLEER.

The sequence derives from a person aged 18-65 years who received the Ad26.COV2.S COVID-19 vaccine or a placebo. The rearrangement links TRBV4-3 to TRBJ2-1; tentative D call: TRBD1 (7 bases). The specimen was peripheral blood, collected in a trial of Ad26.COV2.S vaccine versus placebo. The CDR3 DNA reads TGCGCCAGCAGCCAAGATCCCGGAGGGGGCAGTGGAAATGAGCAGTTCTTC. Amino acid sequence: CASSQDPGGGSGNEQFF.